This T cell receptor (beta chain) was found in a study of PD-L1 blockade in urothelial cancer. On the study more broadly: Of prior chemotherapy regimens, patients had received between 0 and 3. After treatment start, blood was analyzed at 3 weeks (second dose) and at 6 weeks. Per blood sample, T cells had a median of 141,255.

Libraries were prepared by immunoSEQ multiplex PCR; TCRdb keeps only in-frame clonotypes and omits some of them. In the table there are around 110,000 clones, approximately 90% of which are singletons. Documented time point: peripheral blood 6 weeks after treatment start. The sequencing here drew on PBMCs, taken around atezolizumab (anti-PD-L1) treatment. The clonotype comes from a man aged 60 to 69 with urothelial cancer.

CDR3 nucleotides: TGCGCCAGCAGCTTGGCCGTAGGGAGTCAGCCCCAGCATTTT. This sequence encodes CASSLAVGSQPQHF. The gene calls are TRBV5-1 and TRBJ1-5; D is unresolved. V lost 0 bases to trimming and J lost 6 bases, with 10 bases between them. The CDR3 loop spans 14 amino acids. The germline CDR1 and CDR2 sequences are SGHRS and YFSETQ. The whole variable domain, remainder taken from reference TRBV5-1 and TRBJ1-5, is KAGVTQTPRYLIKTRGQQVTLSCSPISGHRSVSWYQQTPGQGLQFLFEYFSETQRNKGNFPGRFSGRQFSNSRSEMNVSTLELGDSALYLCASSLAVGSQPQHFGDGTRLSIL.